The 18 T cell receptor beta chains reported below all come from one sample, sequenced in a study of Ad26.COV2.S vaccination and SARS-CoV-2 variants. Treatment given: around 19 received Ad26.COV2.S at low or high dose, single or two shots; roughly five received placebo; per-sample allocation not given. Samples were taken on day 63 after the first vaccine or placebo injection. This table comes from immunoSEQ multiplex PCR, and its TCRdb copy is limited to in-frame clones, with some not included. The profile shows under 550,000 clones, around 90% of them singletons. The specimen was peripheral blood, collected in a trial of Ad26.COV2.S vaccine versus placebo. The receptors shown here come from a person aged 18-65 years who received the Ad26.COV2.S COVID-19 vaccine or a placebo.

The chain combines TRBV4-3 with TRBJ2-1; 8 nucleotides align to TRBD2. This CDR3 comprises 15 residues. Germline V gene lookup returns CDR1 LGHNA and CDR2 YSLEER. Trimming at V came to 2 bases and at J to 3 bases, leaving 3 bases not matched to a gene. This CDR3 is CASSQLSGNYNEQFF. The CDR3 region has the DNA TGCGCCAGCAGCCAACTTAGCGGGAACTACAATGAGCAGTTCTTC.

This clone was picked up one time. The V gene is TRBV6-2 or TRBV6-3, the J gene TRBJ2-7; 13 bases fit TRBD2. Germline CDR1 is MNHEY and CDR2 is SVGEGT. The V gene end was trimmed by 4 bases and the J gene end by 0 bases; junction bases not matched to a gene: 3. The CDR3 has 16 residues. CDR3 coding DNA: TGTGCCAGCAGTTCATGGACTAGCGGGAGCTCCTACGAGCAGTACTTC. Translated: CASSSWTSGSSYEQYF.

Worth noting for this clone: This CDR3 is also generated by other DNA sequences in the sample. The chain combines TRBV6-2 or TRBV6-3 with TRBJ2-1, with 11 bases fitting TRBD2. Germline V gene data show CDR1 as MNHEY and CDR2 as SVGEGT. CDR3 size: 15 residues. The V gene end was trimmed by 2 bases and the J gene end by 5 bases; junction bases not matched to a gene: 2. The CDR3 spells CASSYGLAGHNEQFF. The CDR3 nucleotides are TGTGCCAGCAGTTACGGACTAGCGGGCCACAATGAGCAGTTCTTC.

The chain combines TRBV7-2 with TRBJ2-2, with 7 bases identical to TRBD1. CDR1 SGHTA and CDR2 FQGNSA come from the germline V gene. The CDR3 sequence is 15 residues long. V trimming: 5 bases; J trimming: 5 bases; junction bases outside the gene matches: 8. This CDR3 is CASSPQGVGTGELFF. The CDR3 nucleotides are TGTGCCAGCAGCCCCCAGGGGGTGGGGACCGGGGAGCTGTTTTTT.

The genes are TRBV7-3 and TRBJ2-2; 7 bases match TRBD2. Unmatched junction bases numbered 10, after V lost 1 base and J lost 5 bases. The CDR3 totals 17 residues. Germline values: CDR1 SGHTA, CDR2 FQGTGA. This chain's CDR3 is CASSLRMRLAETGELFF. The CDR3 DNA is TGTGCCAGCAGCTTAAGAATGAGGCTAGCGGAAACCGGGGAGCTGTTTTTT.

The V gene is TRBV6-1, the J gene TRBJ2-2; the D gene is possibly TRBD1 (5 bases). V lost 3 bases, J lost 3 bases, and 11 bases lay in between. CDR3 length: 15 amino acids. The germline V gene encodes CDR1 MNHNS and CDR2 SASEGT. CDR3 residues: CASSDRAFDTGELFF. The CDR3 nucleotides read TGTGCCAGCAGTGACAGGGCGTTTGACACCGGGGAGCTGTTTTTT.

The chain links TRBV3-1 (or the pseudogene TRBV3-2) to TRBJ1-2, with 9 bases fitting TRBD1. V lost 4 bases to trimming and J lost 7 bases; unmatched junction nucleotides: 7. Germline CDR1 reads LGHDT; CDR2 reads YNNKEL (reference sequence). CDR3 length equals 14 residues. This chain's CDR3 is CASSPVDRGFGYTF. CDR3 in DNA: TGTGCCAGCAGCCCAGTCGACAGGGGGTTTGGCTACACCTTC.

This chain connects TRBV5-4 to TRBJ1-2; D is possibly TRBD1 (6 bases). From germline, CDR1 is SGHNT and CDR2 YYREEE (reference sequence). V was pared by 4 bases and J by 2 bases, with 12 bases between. CDR3 length: 14 amino acids. In DNA, the CDR3 is TGTGCCAGCAGCCGTACAGGGATCAACTATGGCTACACCTTC. This sequence encodes CASSRTGINYGYTF.

This chain connects TRBV18 to TRBJ2-7; 7 bases are a match to TRBD1. Germline CDR1 and CDR2: KGHSH and LQKENI. V was clipped by 3 bases and J by 0 bases; unmatched bases: 5. CDR3 length: 15 amino acids. CDR3 region: CASSPGQANSYEQYF. The CDR3 nucleotides are TGTGCCAGCTCACCCGGACAGGCCAACTCCTACGAGCAGTACTTC.

The chain combines TRBV5-5 with TRBJ1-1; TRBD1 agrees at 8 bases. Germline lookup yields CDR1 SGHKS and CDR2 YYEKEE (reference sequence). The ends lost 3 bases at V and 1 base at J; junction bases unmatched: 2. The CDR3 runs to 14 residues. In DNA form, the CDR3 reads TGTGCCAGCAGCTCACAGGGGGAGAACACTGAAGCTTTCTTT. Its protein product is CASSSQGENTEAFF.

The J gene is TRBJ1-1, the V gene TRBV19, with TRBD1 matching 7 bases. This CDR3 is built from 13 residues. The V and J ends lost 11 bases and 1 base, in that order; junction bases with no gene match: 7. The germline CDR1 and CDR2 sequences are LNHDA and SQIVND (reference sequence). CDR3 region: CASQTGRNTEAFF. The DNA for the CDR3 is TGTGCCTCCCAGACAGGGAGGAACACTGAAGCTTTCTTT.

The chain joins TRBV5-4 to TRBJ1-2; D not certain. The V end lost 0 bases, the J end lost 6 bases, and 12 bases lay between the germline ends. CDR3 length: 14 residues. Germline CDR1 and CDR2: SGHNT and YYREEE (reference sequence). The CDR3 is CASSLAMETNGYTF. The CDR3 coding sequence is TGTGCCAGCAGCTTGGCCATGGAGACAAATGGCTACACCTTC.

The J gene is TRBJ1-6, the V gene TRBV6-5; 7 bases match TRBD1. Germline V gene lookup returns CDR1 MNHEY and CDR2 SVGAGI. The CDR3 totals 15 residues. J was trimmed by 9 bases and V by 0 bases; bases with no gene match: 5. The CDR3 loop reads CASSYSNRGSSPLHF. The CDR3 bases are TGTGCCAGCAGTTACTCGAACAGGGGAAGTTCACCCCTCCACTTT.

The rearrangement uses TRBV28 and TRBJ2-6; 7 nucleotides line up with TRBD1. Germline CDR1 and CDR2: MDHEN and SYDVKM. The CDR3 loop spans 15 amino acids. V trimming: 6 bases; J trimming: 3 bases; junction bases outside the gene matches: 5. This CDR3 is CASSLRGLGANVLTF. In nucleotides, the CDR3 is TGTGCCAGCAGCCTAAGGGGGCTTGGGGCCAACGTCCTGACTTTC. Combining the CDR3 with reference TRBV28 and TRBJ2-6 gives the whole variable domain DVKVTQSSRYLVKRTGEKVFLECVQDMDHENMFWYRQDPGLGLRLIYFSYDVKMKEKGDIPEGYSVSREKKERFSLILESASTNQTSMYLCASSLRGLGANVLTFGAGSRLTVL.

V gene TRBV7-6 combines with J gene TRBJ1-1; 7 nucleotides agree with TRBD1. The V gene end was trimmed by 5 bases and the J gene end by 3 bases; junction bases not matched to a gene: 6. Germline V gene data show CDR1 as SGHVS and CDR2 as FNYEAQ. The CDR3 runs 14 residues. The CDR3 DNA reads TGTGCCAGCAGCGTAGGGGGCGGGGACACTGAAGCTTTCTTT. This translates into CASSVGGGDTEAFF.

The V call is TRBV30, the J call TRBJ2-3, with TRBD2 matching 12 bases. Looked up from germline, CDR1 is GTSNPN and CDR2 is SVGIG (reference sequence). The CDR3 runs 14 residues. Germline trimming cut 8 bases from V and 5 bases from J; bases unmatched to any gene: 8. CDR3 coding DNA: TGTGCCGTGACTAGCGGGGGCCTGGGAGATACGCAGTATTTT. Translation gives CAVTSGGLGDTQYF. The variable domain in full, with the rest retrieved from reference TRBV30 and TRBJ2-3, is SQTIHQWPATLVQPVGSPLSLECTVEGTSNPNLYWYRQAAGRGLQLLFYSVGIGQISSEVPQNLSASRPQDRQFILSSKKLLLSDSGFYLCAVTSGGLGDTQYFGPGTRLTVL.

The chain has TRBV7-2 and TRBJ1-1; 7 bases match TRBD1. From germline, CDR1 is SGHTA and CDR2 FQGNSA. The CDR3 runs to 13 residues. V was pared by 6 bases and J by 6 bases, with 7 bases of the junction left unmatched. The CDR3 coding sequence is TGTGCCAGCAGTTCGACAGGGCGCTCTGAAGCTTTCTTT. Amino acid sequence: CASSSTGRSEAFF.

This sequence joins TRBV6-2 or TRBV6-3 and TRBJ2-3; D is undetermined. Per the germline V gene, CDR1 is MNHEY and CDR2 is SVGEGT. V was shortened by 4 bases and J by 4 bases, with 12 bases between the two germline ends. The CDR3 totals 14 residues. Here the CDR3 reads CASSSHGVADTQYF. CDR3 sequence (DNA): TGTGCCAGCAGTTCGCATGGGGTAGCAGATACGCAGTATTTT.